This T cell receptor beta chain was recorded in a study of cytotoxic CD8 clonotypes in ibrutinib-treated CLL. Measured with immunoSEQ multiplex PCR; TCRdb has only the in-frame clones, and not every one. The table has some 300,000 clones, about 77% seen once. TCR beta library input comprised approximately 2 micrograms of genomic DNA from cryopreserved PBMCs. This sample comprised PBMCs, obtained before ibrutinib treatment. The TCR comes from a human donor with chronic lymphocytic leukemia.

The CDR3 nucleotides read TGCAGCGCCGGAGACATTTATGGCTACACCTTC. It yields the protein CSAGDIYGYTF. The genes are TRBV29-1 and TRBJ1-2, with D hard to call. V dropped 7 bases and J dropped 5 bases, with 11 bases sitting between them. Germline lookup yields CDR1 SQVTM and CDR2 ANQGSEA. This CDR3 comprises 11 residues.